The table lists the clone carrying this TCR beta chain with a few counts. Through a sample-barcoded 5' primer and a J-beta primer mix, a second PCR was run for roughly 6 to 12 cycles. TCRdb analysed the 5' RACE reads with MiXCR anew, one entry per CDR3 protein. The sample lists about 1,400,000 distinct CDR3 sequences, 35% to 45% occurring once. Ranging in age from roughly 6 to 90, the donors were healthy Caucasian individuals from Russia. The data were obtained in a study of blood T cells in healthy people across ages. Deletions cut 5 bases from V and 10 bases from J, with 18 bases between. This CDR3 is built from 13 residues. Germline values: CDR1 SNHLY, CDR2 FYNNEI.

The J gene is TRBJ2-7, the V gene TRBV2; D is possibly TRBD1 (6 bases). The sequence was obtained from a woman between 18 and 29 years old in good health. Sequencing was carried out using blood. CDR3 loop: CASSPDSSGSQYF. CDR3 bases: TGTGCCAGCAGTCCGGACAGCTCAGGGTCCCAGTACTTC. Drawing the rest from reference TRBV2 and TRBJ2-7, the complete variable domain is EPEVTQTPSHQVTQMGQEVILRCVPISNHLYFYWYRQILGQKVEFLVSFYNNEISEKSEIFDDQFSVERPDGSNFTLKIRSTKLEDSAMYFCASSPDSSGSQYFGPGTRLTVT.